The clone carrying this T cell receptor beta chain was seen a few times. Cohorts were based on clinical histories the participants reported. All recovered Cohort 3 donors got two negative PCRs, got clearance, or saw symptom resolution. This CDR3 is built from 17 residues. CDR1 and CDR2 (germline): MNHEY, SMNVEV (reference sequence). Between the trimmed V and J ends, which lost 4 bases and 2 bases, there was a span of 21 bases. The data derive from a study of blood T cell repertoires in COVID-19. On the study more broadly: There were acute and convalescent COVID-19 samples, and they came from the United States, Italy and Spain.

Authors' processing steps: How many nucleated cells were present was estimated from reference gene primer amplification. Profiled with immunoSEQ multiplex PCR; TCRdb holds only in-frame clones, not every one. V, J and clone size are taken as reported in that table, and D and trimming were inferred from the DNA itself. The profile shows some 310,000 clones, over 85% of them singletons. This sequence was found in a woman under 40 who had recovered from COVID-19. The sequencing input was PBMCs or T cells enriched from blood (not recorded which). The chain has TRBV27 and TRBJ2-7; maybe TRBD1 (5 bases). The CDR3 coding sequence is TGTGCCAGCAGTTCAGGGCTGGTCGAGGCTGGCGCCTACGAGCAGTACTTC. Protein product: CASSSGLVEAGAYEQYF.